This TCR beta chain was found in a study of blood T cell repertoires in COVID-19. Study at large: COVID-19 samples, acute and convalescent, were from the United States, Italy and Spain. From T cells, B-cell-depleted T cells, or PBMCs came the material, which was cDNA or gDNA.

In the source study's methods: Reference gene primer amplification gave nucleated cell count estimates. Sequencing was performed with immunoSEQ multiplex PCR; in TCRdb, only in-frame clones are kept and a portion is missing. V, J and clone size are those of that table, while D and trimming were read from the DNA. The profile shows about 230,000 clones, approximately 85% of them singletons. This clone was counted a single time. Seattle's enrolled individuals joined amid active infection and were then monitored longitudinally. CDR3 length: 13 amino acids. Sequencing input: peripheral blood. V and J are TRBV21-1 and TRBJ1-1; the table's TRBD1 call for D was not verified on the DNA. TRBV21-1 is given as a pseudogene. The clonotype originates from a man aged 45-60 years with COVID-19, enrolled during active disease. CDR3: CASSKTGATEAFF. DNA of the CDR3: TGTGCCAGCAGCAAGACAGGGGCCACTGAAGCTTTCTTT.